Detailed here is one TCR beta chain. Which antigen it targets is not known. No base quality information exists; no much larger clone differs at one position. Participants in the prospective study were aged 18 to 89 years, lived in about two dozen United States geographic areas, and enrolled through a virtual design. In the prospective study, participants were assigned to cohorts based on the clinical history participants reported in a screening survey and a study questionnaire. For ImmuneRACE Cohort 3, a participant was defined as recovered based on two consecutive negative NP/OP PCR tests, clearance by a healthcare professional, or resolution of symptoms. Each participant in the prospective study had whole blood, serum and a nasopharyngeal or oropharyngeal swab collected by mobile phlebotomists. Additional blood draws and questionnaires over an approximately 2-month period could optionally be provided by prospective study participants. Before DNA extraction, blood samples from the prospective study were shipped at room temperature or frozen.

The sample is drawn from a study of blood T cell repertoires in COVID-19 (dated by TCRdb to the early 2020s). In terms of the full investigation: Samples covering the acute and convalescent phases of COVID-19 were provided by collaborators in the United States, Italy and Spain. The prospective study material was composed of cDNA or gDNA derived from T cells, B-cell-depleted T cells, or PBMCs. Subjects who had been exposed to COVID-19, were actively infected with it, or had recovered from it provided the deeply sampled blood TCRbeta repertoires that made up the dataset. A freely available public database, intended as a resource for researchers studying the immune response to SARS-CoV-2, is where the repertoires were released. Samples came from the ongoing ImmuneRACE study (first 160 participants) plus 1,254 subjects from 6 global collaborators. A de-identified subject ID, COVID-19 status, age in years and sex were almost always included in the sample metadata. Where available, HLA class I and class II types were obtained from metadata supplied by the sample provider rather than from assay-based typing. Overall study results and their limits: How much clinical and demographic metadata was included differed by source and by participant, and the metadata was provided uncurated.

From cysteine to phenylalanine, the CDR3 is 21 amino acids long. Only CDR3 DNA remains: 63 bases, in frame from the first base. TCRbeta CDR3 regions were amplified from genomic DNA using the immunoSEQ Assay, a bias-controlled multiplex PCR. The paper's processing steps were these. Nucleated cell counts per sample were estimated from amplification of reference gene primers within the assay. To quantify the absolute abundance of each unique TCRbeta CDR3 rearrangement, sequence reads were collapsed and filtered. For each sample, productive Simpson clonality was calculated as the square root of Simpson's diversity index across productive rearrangements. Not all clones reach the TCRdb copy of this immuneACCESS table, which keeps in-frame sequences only. Checked studies attribute under half of the gap to unresolved V genes and leave the rest unexplained. Clone size and V and J calls were adopted from that table, with D and trimming inferred from the DNA. This sample comprises about 330,000 clones, about nine tenths of them detected only once. Of the sample, under 11% falls within the top ten clones.

The sequence joins TRBV21-1 to TRBJ1-1. TRBV21-1 is classified as a pseudogene. Sequenced: PBMCs or T cells enriched from blood (not recorded which). The TCR comes from a woman younger than 30 who had recovered from COVID-19. The CDR3 in this case is CASSKPYQPGPQCSGITEAFF. The bases read TGTGCCAGCAGCAAACCCTACCAGCCCGGGCCGCAGTGTTCCGGGATCACTGAAGCTTTCTTT.